Sequencing of this TCR beta chain was carried out in a study of blood T cells in healthy people across ages. About the research overall: Template-switching capture recovered about one barcoded beta molecule per two T cells. Study outcomes and limitations: There was a strong correlation between TCR beta diversity and naive T cell percentage. Possibly confounding the expanded clonotype changes was the fact that donor CMV status was unknown.

Germline loops: CDR1 WNHNN, CDR2 SYGVQD (reference sequence). The CDR3 loop spans 15 amino acids. The V end lost 3 bases, the J end lost 2 bases, and 10 bases lay between the germline ends. A J-beta primer mix and a sample-barcoded 5' primer were used in a second PCR of about 7 to 12 cycles. Samples each returned at least 3 million CDR3-containing paired-end reads. TCRdb re-called the 5' RACE reads through MiXCR, storing one row per CDR3 protein. The table shows around 580,000 distinct CDR3 sequences, with roughly 43% occurring only once. Regarding this clonotype: The antigen is undetermined.

The genes are TRBV10-1 and TRBJ2-2; D might be TRBD2 (6 bases). The receptor's source is a man at least 80 years old in good health. Material: blood. CDR3 in DNA: TGCGCCAGCAGTGAAGGGACTTTAAACACCGGGGAGCTGTTTTTT. Its translation: CASSEGTLNTGELFF.